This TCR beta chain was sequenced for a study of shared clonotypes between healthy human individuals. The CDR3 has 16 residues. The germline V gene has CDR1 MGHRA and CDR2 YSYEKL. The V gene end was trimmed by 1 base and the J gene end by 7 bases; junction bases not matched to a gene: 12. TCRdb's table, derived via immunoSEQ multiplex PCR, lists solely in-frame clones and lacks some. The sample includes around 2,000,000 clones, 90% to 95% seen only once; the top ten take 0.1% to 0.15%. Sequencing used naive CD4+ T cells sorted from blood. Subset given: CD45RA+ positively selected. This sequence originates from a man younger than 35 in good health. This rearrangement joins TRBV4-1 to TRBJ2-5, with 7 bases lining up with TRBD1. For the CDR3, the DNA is TGCGCCAGCAGCCAAGGACAGGGTGAGGGCCAACGGACCCAGTACTTC. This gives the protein CASSQGQGEGQRTQYF.